This T cell receptor (beta chain) was profiled in a study of cytomegalovirus exposure and HLA in healthy donors. General study results and limits: A list of 150 or so TCR beta chains associated with cytomegalovirus was given. The study found most TCR sequences rare, yet found some public TCRs in many donors.

Germline loops: CDR1 LNHDA, CDR2 SQIVND (reference sequence). The CDR3 is 14 residues long. V shed 8 bases, J shed 5 bases, and the junction held 6 bases outside the gene matches. Turning to this clone: What it recognizes is unknown.

The data were produced by immunoSEQ multiplex PCR, yet TCRdb's version contains in-frame clones alone and is incomplete. The sample lists some 190,000 clones; roughly 83% were seen once. The source is a woman between 18 and 29 years old in good health and CMV-seronegative. Source material: PBMCs. V gene TRBV19 combines with J gene TRBJ2-7; 13 positions match TRBD2. The CDR3 is CASRRTSGSNEQYF. The CDR3 coding sequence is TGTGCCAGTCGCCGGACTAGCGGGAGCAACGAGCAGTACTTC.